This T cell receptor (beta chain) came from a study of blood T cell repertoires in COVID-19. In the study's own analysis: Amplifying reference gene primers gave estimates of nucleated cell counts. Using immunoSEQ multiplex PCR, the repertoire was profiled, and TCRdb retains in-frame clones only, with some absent. That table gives V, J and clone size, and the DNA gave D and trimming. Of about 74,000 clones listed, about 90% are singletons. The CDR3 has 12 amino acids. Trimming left V 6 bases short and J 4 bases short, with 7 bases between. Germline loops: CDR1 LNHDA, CDR2 SQIVND (reference sequence). Sample: peripheral blood. The clonotype was recovered from a woman in her 50s in a cohort sampled during active COVID-19. The V gene is TRBV19, the J gene TRBJ1-5; TRBD1 is a possible D gene (5 bases). The CDR3 sequence is CASRTANQPQHF. The CDR3 DNA reads as TGTGCCAGTAGGACAGCAAATCAGCCCCAGCATTTT.